This T cell receptor beta chain originates from a study of blood T cell repertoires in COVID-19. Germline V CDR1 and CDR2: SEHNR, FQNEAQ (reference sequence). With 5 bases removed from V and 6 bases from J, the gap between germline ends came to 26 bases. The CDR3 sequence is 17 residues long. Assay: immunoSEQ multiplex PCR; the TCRdb copy retains only in-frame clones and omits some. The sample lists over 200,000 clones, around 90% occurring once. The rearrangement joins TRBV7-9 to TRBJ2-7; maybe TRBD2 (6 bases). The TCR sequence derives from a human donor in a cohort sampled during active COVID-19. Sequences were obtained from peripheral blood. The CDR3 DNA reads as TGTGCCAGCAGCACCACTAGCACCGTCCTCTTGGGGAGCGAGCAGTACTTC. Translating it yields CASSTTSTVLLGSEQYF.